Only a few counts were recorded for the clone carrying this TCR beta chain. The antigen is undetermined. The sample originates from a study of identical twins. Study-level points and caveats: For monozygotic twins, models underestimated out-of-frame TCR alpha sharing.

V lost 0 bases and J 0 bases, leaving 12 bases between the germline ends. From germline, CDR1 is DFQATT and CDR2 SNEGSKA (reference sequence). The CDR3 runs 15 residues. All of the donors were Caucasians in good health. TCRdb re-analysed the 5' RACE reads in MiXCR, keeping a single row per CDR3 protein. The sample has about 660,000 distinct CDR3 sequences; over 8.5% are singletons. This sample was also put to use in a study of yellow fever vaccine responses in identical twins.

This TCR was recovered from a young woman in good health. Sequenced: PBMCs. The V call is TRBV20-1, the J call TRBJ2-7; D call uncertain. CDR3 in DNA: TGCAGTGCTAGAGACGCCCTCGACGGCTCCTACGAGCAGTACTTC. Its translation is CSARDALDGSYEQYF.